What follows are 28 T cell receptor beta chains derived from one specimen sequenced in a study of response to subunit inactivated influenza vaccine. TCRdb ran MiXCR on the RT-PCR reads and lists one entry per CDR3 protein. Of hundreds of thousands of distinct CDR3 sequences in the sample, about a fifth were seen once. The sequencing used PBMCs from blood, collected approximately 20 months after vaccination. The source is a man between 50 and 75 years old who received an inactivated influenza vaccine.

CDR3 DNA: TGTGCCAGCAGCTTAGGGGACAGGGGTCCTTACTTC. It encodes CASSLGDRGPYF. The chain couples TRBV7-2 to TRBJ2-5; TRBD1 aligns across 10 bases. The length of the CDR3 is 12 residues. J gave up 14 bases and V 1 base, and 4 bases lay outside the gene matches. Per the germline V gene, CDR1 is SGHTA and CDR2 is FQGNSA. The full variable domain, with the rest looked up from reference TRBV7-2 and TRBJ2-5, is GAGVSQSPSNKVTEKGKDVELRCDPISGHTALYWYRQSLGQGLEFLIYFQGNSAPDKSGLPSDRFSAERTGGSVSTLTIQRTQQEDSAVYLCASSLGDRGPYFGPGTRLLVL.

In its sample, this clonotype was seen a few times. The chain carries TRBV20-1 and TRBJ2-7; 9 nucleotides match TRBD2. J gave up 5 bases and V 0 bases, and 11 bases lay outside the gene matches. The length of the CDR3 is 16 residues. Germline V gene data show CDR1 as DFQATT and CDR2 as SNEGSKA (reference sequence). CDR3 residues: CSARDVGSGRINEQYF. As DNA, the CDR3 is TGCAGTGCTAGAGATGTAGGGAGCGGGAGGATCAACGAGCAGTACTTC.

The V gene is TRBV5-5, the J gene TRBJ2-7; D ambiguous. V lost 0 bases and J 3 bases, leaving 10 bases between the germline ends. Germline CDR1 is SGHKS and CDR2 is YYEKEE (reference sequence). This CDR3 has 14 amino acids. The CDR3 protein is CASSLEWNGYEQYF. The CDR3 DNA reads as TGTGCCAGCAGCTTGGAGTGGAACGGCTACGAGCAGTACTTC.

This clonotype was counted between two and nine times. The V call is TRBV12-3 or TRBV12-4, the J call TRBJ1-6; D not resolved. The V gene lost 7 bases and the J gene lost 10 bases, with 14 bases spanning the gap. The CDR3 has 13 amino acids. CDR3 residues: CASTARSGSPLHF. CDR3 sequence (DNA): TGTGCCAGCACCGCAAGGTCGGGGTCACCCCTCCACTTT.

V is TRBV19 and J is TRBJ1-2; 7 bases are shared with TRBD1. V lost 3 bases and J lost 8; bases outside the gene matches: 9. This CDR3 has 14 residues. Germline-derived CDR1 and CDR2 are LNHDA and SQIVND (reference sequence). The CDR3 protein is CASSMGRQGIGYTF. CDR3 sequence (DNA): TGTGCCAGTAGTATGGGTAGACAGGGTATCGGCTACACCTTC.

This chain's CDR3 is CASTNWAFYNEQFF. The DNA for the CDR3 is TGTGCCAGCACCAATTGGGCCTTTTACAATGAGCAGTTCTTC. The V call is TRBV5-6, the J call TRBJ2-1; D remains unclear. V was pared by 6 bases and J by 4 bases, with 14 bases between. The germline CDR1 and CDR2 sequences are SGHDT and YYEEEE. There are 14 residues in the CDR3.

With respect to this clonotype: With a much larger clone just one base away, this may be a read error. In this CDR3 the conserved last residue, phenylalanine or tryptophan, is missing, so a read error is likely. V gene TRBV7-6 combines with J gene TRBJ2-1; 8 bases fit TRBD1. With 2 bases clipped from V and 0 bases from J, the junction kept 6 bases outside the gene matches. Germline CDR1 is SGHVS and CDR2 is FNYEAQ. CDR3 length equals 17 residues. In nucleotides, the CDR3 is TGTGCCAGCAGCTTATACTCCGGGACAGGCTCCTACAATGAGCAGTTCATC. It encodes CASSLYSGTGSYNEQFI.

The chain couples TRBV4-2 to TRBJ2-2, with 13 bases identical to TRBD2. Germline loops: CDR1 LGHNA, CDR2 YNFKEQ. The CDR3 spans 18 residues. Trimming cost V 0 bases and J 4 bases; bases outside gene matches: 5. CDR3 sequence: CASSQEARLAGGTGELFF. In DNA, the CDR3 is TGTGCCAGCAGCCAAGAAGCAAGACTAGCGGGGGGCACCGGGGAGCTGTTTTTT.

This clonotype was observed a few times. This chain joins TRBV3-1 and TRBJ1-5, with 7 nucleotides matching TRBD1. J was trimmed by 7 bases and V by 0 bases; bases with no gene match: 6. The germline gives CDR1 LGHDT, CDR2 YNNKEL (reference sequence). The CDR3 covers 15 residues. This CDR3 reads CASSQDATGSQPQHF. In nucleotides, the CDR3 is TGTGCCAGCAGCCAAGACGCGACAGGGAGCCAGCCCCAGCATTTT. Filled out from reference TRBV3-1 and TRBJ1-5, the complete variable domain reads DTAVSQTPKYLVTQMGNDKSIKCEQNLGHDTMYWYKQDSKKFLKIMFSYNNKELIINETVPNRFSPKSPDKAHLNLHINSLELGDSAVYFCASSQDATGSQPQHFGDGTRLSIL.

The chain is built from TRBV5-6 and TRBJ1-1; 7 nucleotides align to TRBD1. The germline V gene encodes CDR1 SGHDT and CDR2 YYEEEE. The CDR3 length is 16 residues. Unmatched junction bases numbered 9, after V lost 4 bases and J lost 0 bases. The CDR3 DNA follows: TGTGCCAGCAGCCTGGGCTGGGGACAGTTGAACACTGAAGCTTTCTTT. The encoded protein is CASSLGWGQLNTEAFF.

This clonotype appeared a few times. Here the CDR3 DNA reads TGTGCCATCAGTGAGGGCTCTGGGGCCAACGTCCTGACTTTC. Its translation is CAISEGSGANVLTF. The rearrangement joins TRBV10-3 to TRBJ2-6; D is ambiguous. The length of the CDR3 is 14 residues. Deletions cut 2 bases from V and 0 bases from J, with 2 bases between. Germline V gene sequence: CDR1 ENHRY, CDR2 SYGVKD.

The chain links TRBV4-2 to TRBJ2-7, with 7 bases identical to TRBD2. Germline CDR1 is LGHNA and CDR2 is YNFKEQ. J gave up 8 bases and V 4 bases, and 11 bases lay outside the gene matches. This CDR3 is 14 amino acids long. The CDR3: CASSPGRKVPQQYF. In DNA, the CDR3 is TGTGCCAGCAGCCCCGGGAGGAAGGTCCCGCAGCAGTACTTC.

This chain links TRBV11-2 with TRBJ2-2; D gene unclear. V lost 5 bases and J lost 6, with 13 bases in between. The CDR3 sequence is 14 residues long. Germline V gene sequence: CDR1 SGHAT, CDR2 FQNNGV. The CDR3 spells CASSTSLRAGELFF. The CDR3 nucleotides are TGTGCCAGCAGCACCAGCCTTAGAGCCGGGGAGCTGTTTTTT.

The rearrangement uses TRBV5-1 and TRBJ2-1; D is possibly TRBD2 (5 bases). Germline loops: CDR1 SGHRS, CDR2 YFSETQ. CDR3 size: 17 residues. V was pared by 6 bases and J by 8 bases, with 27 bases between. CDR3 amino acids: CASTVGGESWVTYEQFF. Written as DNA, the CDR3 is TGCGCCAGCACCGTGGGTGGGGAGAGCTGGGTTACGTATGAGCAGTTCTTC. The whole variable domain, filled in from reference TRBV5-1 and TRBJ2-1, reads KAGVTQTPRYLIKTRGQQVTLSCSPISGHRSVSWYQQTPGQGLQFLFEYFSETQRNKGNFPGRFSGRQFSNSRSEMNVSTLELGDSALYLCASTVGGESWVTYEQFFGPGTRLTVL.

This clonotype was seen only a few times. The chain has TRBV12-3 or TRBV12-4 and TRBJ1-3; 8 bases fit TRBD1. V lost 6 bases and J lost 1; bases outside the gene matches: 11. The CDR3 loop spans 17 amino acids. The CDR3 here is CASSSQGEFGSGNTIYF. DNA for the CDR3: TGTGCCAGCAGCTCACAGGGGGAGTTTGGATCTGGAAACACCATATATTTT.

The chain combines TRBV2 with TRBJ1-2; TRBD1 matches 7 bases. Germline CDR1 SNHLY, CDR2 FYNNEI. Trimming took 7 bases from V and 5 from J; bases not matched to a gene: 10. This CDR3 spans 14 amino acids. CDR3 nucleotides: TGTGCCAGCACAGGTCTCAGGGGGAAGTATGGCTACACCTTC. This translates into CASTGLRGKYGYTF.

V is TRBV7-2 and J is TRBJ2-3; no clear D. Germline values: CDR1 SGHTA, CDR2 FQGNSA. This CDR3 contains 11 residues. V lost 4 bases to trimming and J lost 7 bases, with 6 bases between them. The CDR3 loop reads CASSSSYTQYF. Here the CDR3 DNA reads TGTGCCAGCAGCTCATCTTATACGCAGTATTTT.

The rearrangement uses TRBV6-1 and TRBJ2-5; 11 bases map to TRBD2. J was trimmed by 1 base and V by 5 bases; bases with no gene match: 3. Germline CDR1 reads MNHNS; CDR2 reads SASEGT. There are 15 residues in the CDR3. The CDR3, as DNA: TGTGCCAGCAGTCGACTAGCGGGGACCCAAGAGACCCAGTACTTC. Translating gives CASSRLAGTQETQYF.

This chain links TRBV19 with TRBJ1-5; D perhaps matches TRBD1 (5 bases). The CDR3 runs to 15 residues. The V end was cut by 1 base, the J end by 7 bases, with 14 bases between. CDR1 and CDR2 (germline): LNHDA, SQIVND (reference sequence). DNA of the CDR3: TGTGCCAGTAGTATAGTTCAGGGACGATTGCAGCCCCAGCATTTT. This codes for CASSIVQGRLQPQHF.

The rearrangement joins TRBV11-1 to TRBJ2-1; the D gene could be TRBD1 or TRBD2 (6 bases each). CDR3 length: 12 residues. Trimming took off 1 base at V and 9 bases at J, with 7 bases between the two ends. CDR1 is SGHAT, CDR2 FQDESV, per germline (reference sequence). Here the CDR3 DNA reads TGTGCCAGCAGCTTAGGGGGGGCTGAGCAGTTCTTC. It encodes CASSLGGAEQFF.

This clonotype showed up many times. The rearrangement links TRBV12-3 or TRBV12-4 to TRBJ1-2; D ambiguous. V was pared by 0 bases and J by 1 base, with 6 bases between. The CDR3 sequence is 14 residues long. The CDR3 coding sequence is TGTGCCAGCAGTTTAGCGCAGAGTAACTATGGCTACACCTTC. This encodes CASSLAQSNYGYTF.

The chain uses TRBV24-1 and TRBJ2-5; 11 bases are shared with TRBD2. V was clipped by 1 base and J by 4 bases; unmatched bases: 10. This CDR3 contains 18 residues. Per germline, CDR1 KGHDR and CDR2 SFDVKD. CDR3 protein: CATSDFSLAGGPGETQYF. In nucleotides, the CDR3 is TGTGCCACCAGTGATTTCTCATTAGCGGGAGGGCCGGGAGAGACCCAGTACTTC.

The J gene is TRBJ1-2, the V gene TRBV7-2, with TRBD1 identical over 10 bases. V was clipped by 5 bases and J by 7 bases; unmatched bases: 10. CDR3 size: 15 residues. Germline loops: CDR1 SGHTA, CDR2 FQGNSA. This CDR3 reads CASSQSVGQGVGYTF. The CDR3 nucleotides read TGTGCCAGCAGCCAATCTGTCGGACAGGGGGTTGGCTACACCTTC. The complete variable domain, with remaining parts taken from reference TRBV7-2 and TRBJ1-2, reads GAGVSQSPSNKVTEKGKDVELRCDPISGHTALYWYRQSLGQGLEFLIYFQGNSAPDKSGLPSDRFSAERTGGSVSTLTIQRTQQEDSAVYLCASSQSVGQGVGYTFGSGTRLTVV.

This clonotype was seen a few times. The chain uses TRBV7-2 and TRBJ1-2, with D perhaps matching TRBD1 (5 bases). The CDR3 totals 14 residues. The V end was cut by 4 bases, the J end by 7 bases, with 16 bases between. In germline, CDR1 is SGHTA, CDR2 FQGNSA. CDR3 DNA sequence: TGTGCCAGCAGCTCATCCCCAGGGTCTGGTGGCTACACCTTC. It specifies CASSSSPGSGGYTF. Complete variable domain (other parts from reference TRBV7-2 and TRBJ1-2): GAGVSQSPSNKVTEKGKDVELRCDPISGHTALYWYRQSLGQGLEFLIYFQGNSAPDKSGLPSDRFSAERTGGSVSTLTIQRTQQEDSAVYLCASSSSPGSGGYTFGSGTRLTVV.

This clonotype has just a few counts. The chain links TRBV4-2 to TRBJ1-4, with a tentative D call TRBD1 (5 bases). Germline CDR1 reads LGHNA; CDR2 reads YNFKEQ. CDR3 length: 15 residues. The V and J ends lost 1 base and 8 bases respectively, with 14 bases between them. CDR3 amino acids: CASSQGGKEYEKLFF. In DNA form, the CDR3 reads TGTGCCAGCAGCCAAGGGGGGAAAGAGTACGAAAAACTGTTTTTT.

The gene calls are TRBV28 and TRBJ1-6; no clear D. In germline, CDR1 is MDHEN, CDR2 SYDVKM. The CDR3 is 13 residues long. V lost 4 bases, J lost 3 bases, and 4 bases lay in between. CDR3 amino acids: CASSWNYNSPLHF. For the CDR3, the DNA is TGTGCCAGCAGTTGGAACTATAATTCACCCCTCCACTTT.

This CDR3 reads CSGSDQGGEKLFF. The DNA of the CDR3 is TGCAGCGGCTCAGACCAGGGCGGAGAAAAACTGTTTTTT. V is TRBV29-1 and J is TRBJ1-4; tentatively, D is TRBD1 (5 bases). The CDR3 is 13 amino acids. Germline loops: CDR1 SQVTM, CDR2 ANQGSEA. Trimming took off 7 bases at V and 8 bases at J, with 17 bases between the two ends.

Here the CDR3 DNA reads TGCGCCAGCAGCCAACTGACTAGCGGAAACACCGGGGAGCTGTTTTTT. Translated, it gives CASSQLTSGNTGELFF. The gene calls are TRBV4-3 and TRBJ2-2; 9 bases align to TRBD2. There are 16 residues in the CDR3. The germline V gene has CDR1 LGHNA and CDR2 YSLEER. Trimming cost V 2 bases and J 2 bases; bases outside gene matches: 3.